This TCR beta chain was identified in a study of T cell responses to AZD1222 COVID-19 vaccine. Whole-study results and caveats: Unmutated regions of variants are reportedly targeted by nearly half of spike-specific TCRs.

As concerns this clone: Its antigen is not known.

The protocol was immunoSEQ multiplex PCR, while the TCRdb copy is restricted to in-frame clones and leaves out a portion. This table holds some 130,000 clones, around 90% found once. Germline V CDR1 and CDR2: ENHRY, SYGVKD. V shed 3 bases and J shed 4 bases, with 12 bases lying between them. CDR3 length equals 14 residues. The sequence was collected from an adult who received the AZD1222 COVID-19 vaccine. Sequenced here: peripheral blood, sampled 28 days after the second AZD1222 dose. The rearrangement joins TRBV10-3 to TRBJ1-2, with D unclear. The CDR3 region has the DNA TGTGCCATCAGTGAAGCGGGGTTTTCCTATGGCTACACCTTC. It is translated as CAISEAGFSYGYTF.